This TCR beta chain stems from a study of blood T cell repertoires in COVID-19. In the study overall: Italy, Spain and the United States were the sources of the convalescent and acute COVID-19 samples. Sample material is recorded as cDNA or gDNA derived from T cells, B-cell-depleted T cells, or PBMCs.

Source study methods: How many nucleated cells were present was estimated from reference gene primer amplification. Libraries were prepared by immunoSEQ multiplex PCR; TCRdb keeps only in-frame clonotypes and omits some of them. V, J and clone size were drawn from that table, and D and trimming were deduced from the DNA. The sample lists approximately 150,000 clones; more than 65% were seen once. In its sample, this clone was seen once. Germline loops: CDR1 LNHDA, CDR2 SQIVND (reference sequence). V was shortened by 4 bases and J by 4 bases, with 14 bases between the two germline ends. The CDR3 is 15 residues long.

The sequence was collected from a man between 60 and 75 years old with acute or convalescent COVID-19. The sequenced sample was peripheral blood. The chain employs TRBV19 and TRBJ1-3; D perhaps matches TRBD1 (6 bases). The CDR3 sequence: CASSTGQGRGNTIYF. The CDR3 DNA sequence: TGTGCCAGTAGTACCGGCCAGGGGAGAGGAAACACCATATATTTT.